One sample yielded the 10 T cell receptor beta chains listed below, sequenced in a study of shared clonotypes between healthy human individuals. Only in-frame clones appear in the TCRdb table, and some are missing; sequencing was by immunoSEQ multiplex PCR. The sample includes about 2.5 million clones, just under 95% of them seen just once. Source material: naive CD4+ T cells from PBMCs. Subset noted: CD45RA+ positively selected. The receptors derive from a man between 18 and 35 years old in good health. Some clones in this sample may be carry-over from other donors' samples.

This clone was recorded once. The rearrangement links TRBV28 to TRBJ1-2, with D unresolved. V was shortened by 2 bases and J by 8 bases, with 12 bases between the two germline ends. The CDR3 is 13 amino acids. Germline V gives CDR1 MDHEN, CDR2 SYDVKM. The CDR3 loop reads CASSLVAPGGYTF. As DNA, the CDR3 is TGTGCCAGCAGTTTAGTCGCCCCAGGAGGCTACACCTTC.

The chain employs TRBV27 and TRBJ2-3; the D call may be TRBD1 or TRBD2 (5 bases each). Germline loops: CDR1 MNHEY, CDR2 SMNVEV (reference sequence). The CDR3 consists of 14 residues. V shed 3 bases and J shed 5 bases, with 12 bases lying between them. Here the CDR3 DNA reads TGTGCCAGCAGTTTTTTGGGGGTGGGAGATACGCAGTATTTT. This translates into CASSFLGVGDTQYF.

The chain couples TRBV14 to TRBJ2-1; 9 bases line up with TRBD1. Per germline, CDR1 SGHDN and CDR2 FVKESK. After removal of 2 bases from V and 0 bases from J, the junction contained 17 bases not matched to a gene. The CDR3 has 21 residues. In DNA, the CDR3 is TGTGCCAGCAGCCAAAGGACACCGGGACAGGGACGACCAAGCTCCTACAATGAGCAGTTCTTC. Translated: CASSQRTPGQGRPSSYNEQFF. Full variable domain (remainder filled in from reference TRBV14 and TRBJ2-1): EAGVTQFPSHSVIEKGQTVTLRCDPISGHDNLYWYRRVMGKEIKFLLHFVKESKQDESGMPNNRFLAERTGGTYSTLKVQPAELEDSGVYFCASSQRTPGQGRPSSYNEQFFGPGTRLTVL.

In its sample, this clone was seen once. Distinct nucleotide sequences in the sample also encode this CDR3. V gene TRBV27 combines with J gene TRBJ1-1, with no clear D. Germline loops: CDR1 MNHEY, CDR2 SMNVEV (reference sequence). Trimming removed 3 bases at V and 2 bases at J, with 10 bases between. The CDR3 length is 14 residues. The CDR3 spells CASSLRQLNTEAFF. In DNA, the CDR3 is TGTGCCAGCAGTTTGCGTCAGCTTAACACTGAAGCTTTCTTT.

This clone appeared once. V usage is TRBV10-3 and J usage is TRBJ2-5; no clear D gene. The J call is doubtful: the DNA matches TRBJ2-7 better. CDR1 and CDR2 (germline): ENHRY, SYGVKD. This CDR3 has 14 residues. The CDR3 region is CAISESGISYEQYF. In DNA, the CDR3 is TGTGCCATCAGTGAGTCGGGCATCTCCTACGAGCAGTACTTC.

The chain joins TRBV9 to TRBJ2-2; tentatively, D is TRBD1 (5 bases). Germline CDR1 SGDLS, CDR2 YYNGEE. The CDR3 spans 17 residues. V was trimmed by 0 bases and J by 3 bases, leaving 15 bases between them. The CDR3 is CASSVAAQASYTGELFF. CDR3 sequence (DNA): TGTGCCAGCAGCGTAGCCGCACAGGCTTCGTACACCGGGGAGCTGTTTTTT.

V and J are TRBV2 and TRBJ1-2; the D is unclear. Germline V gene sequence: CDR1 SNHLY, CDR2 FYNNEI. The ends were cut back, 7 bases at V and 7 bases at J, with 13 bases in the middle. CDR3 length equals 12 residues. The CDR3 loop is CASNLGVGGYTF. Here the CDR3 DNA reads TGTGCCAGCAACCTCGGGGTTGGTGGCTACACCTTC.

The chain links TRBV29-1 to TRBJ1-1, with D possibly matching TRBD1 (5 bases). The CDR3 runs 14 residues. Trimming stripped 7 bases from V and 3 bases from J, with 18 bases between. CDR1 is SQVTM, CDR2 ANQGSEA, per germline. The CDR3 is CSAKSRGRDTEAFF. The CDR3 DNA reads TGCAGCGCAAAGTCGAGGGGTAGGGACACTGAAGCTTTCTTT. Supplemented by reference TRBV29-1 and TRBJ1-1, the full variable domain reads SAVISQKPSRDICQRGTSLTIQCQVDSQVTMMFWYRQQPGQSLTLIATANQGSEATYESGFVIDKFPISRPNLTFSTLTVSNMSPEDSSIYLCSAKSRGRDTEAFFGQGTRLTVV.

This chain connects TRBV19 to TRBJ2-7; 7 nucleotides align to TRBD1. V dropped 4 bases and J dropped 7; count of bases not matched to a gene: 13. The CDR3 extends over 15 amino acids. The germline V gene has CDR1 LNHDA and CDR2 SQIVND (reference sequence). CDR3 residues: CASSKGAGTPIEQYF. The DNA of the CDR3 is TGTGCCAGTAGTAAGGGGGCCGGGACCCCGATTGAGCAGTACTTC.

The V call is TRBV30, the J call TRBJ2-3; D call uncertain. CDR1 and CDR2 from the germline V gene are GTSNPN and SVGIG (reference sequence). V was trimmed by 5 bases and J by 1 base, leaving 7 bases between them. The CDR3 covers 12 residues. CDR3 in amino acids: CAWEAGTDTQYF. The CDR3 bases are TGTGCCTGGGAAGCTGGCACAGATACGCAGTATTTT.